This TCR beta chain was recovered during a study of metastatic and nonmetastatic thyroid tumors. The CDR3 covers 15 residues. The J segment lost 5 bases and the V segment lost 3 bases, leaving 9 bases of the junction unmatched. CDR1 is DFQATT, CDR2 SNEGSKA, per germline (reference sequence). Nobody among the patients had been given any treatment before thyroid surgery. TCRdb re-called the PCR reads via MiXCR. The table has about 19,000 clones, under 25% seen once. Specimen: tumor tissue. The sequence was obtained from a male donor with papillary thyroid cancer or a benign thyroid nodule (not recorded which). Some clones in this sample may be carry-over from other donors' samples. The chain carries TRBV20-1 and TRBJ2-3, with 9 bases lining up with TRBD2. CDR3 in DNA: TGCAGTGCTAGGACTAGCGGATCGAGGGGAGATACGCAGTATTTT. It codes for CSARTSGSRGDTQYF.